This T cell receptor (beta chain) emerged from a study of tumor-infiltrating lymphocytes in oesophageal squamous cell carcinoma. TCRdb itself ran the PCR reads through MiXCR, one entry per CDR3 protein. Counted here are thousands of distinct CDR3 sequences, 11% to 15% occurring once; the ten biggest clones make up approximately 19%. The CDR3 totals 13 residues. Germline CDR1 reads SNHLY; CDR2 reads FYNNEI. Concerning this clonotype: One junction end does not reproduce the germline sequence, and a read error may be involved.

The TCR sequence derives from a male donor with esophageal squamous cell carcinoma. V is TRBV2 and J is TRBJ2-6; D ambiguous. Sample: esophageal tumor tissue. CDR3 residues: CASTRGPDSPLHF. The CDR3 DNA reads TGTGCCAGCACCAGAGGCCCTGACTCACCCCTCCACTTC.